This TCR beta chain was captured by sequencing in a study of post-analysis software for immune sequencing data. Study-wide context: Disease trajectories encompassed relapsing-remitting, secondary progressive and progressive-relapsing multiple sclerosis. Study observations and caveats: Strong co-clustering by F measure linked samples that shared a preparation batch. Controls' normalized Chao1 diversity significantly exceeded that of multiple sclerosis patients. Roughly 5 TRBV segments occurring more often in patients than controls included TRBV5-6, TRBV5-1 and TRBV20-1.

This clonotype has a handful of counts. Its specificity is not known. Germline CDR1 DFQATT, CDR2 SNEGSKA (reference sequence). V gave up 6 bases and J gave up 4 bases; unmatched junction bases: 4. The CDR3 runs 13 residues. Unique-molecular-identifier-tagged TCR beta cDNA libraries were used. The yield from roughly 1 to 10 million T cells was around 500,000 cDNA molecules in total. TCRdb fed the PCR reads into MiXCR, producing one record per CDR3 protein. The sample shows approximately 630,000 distinct CDR3 sequences, 59% of them seen only once. The genes are TRBV20-1 and TRBJ2-1; TRBD2 matches 9 bases. Material: blood. The source is a girl aged 2-10 years with multiple sclerosis. CDR3 DNA sequence: TGCAGTGCAGTAGCGGGAGCTTACAATGAGCAGTTCTTC. Translating gives CSAVAGAYNEQFF.